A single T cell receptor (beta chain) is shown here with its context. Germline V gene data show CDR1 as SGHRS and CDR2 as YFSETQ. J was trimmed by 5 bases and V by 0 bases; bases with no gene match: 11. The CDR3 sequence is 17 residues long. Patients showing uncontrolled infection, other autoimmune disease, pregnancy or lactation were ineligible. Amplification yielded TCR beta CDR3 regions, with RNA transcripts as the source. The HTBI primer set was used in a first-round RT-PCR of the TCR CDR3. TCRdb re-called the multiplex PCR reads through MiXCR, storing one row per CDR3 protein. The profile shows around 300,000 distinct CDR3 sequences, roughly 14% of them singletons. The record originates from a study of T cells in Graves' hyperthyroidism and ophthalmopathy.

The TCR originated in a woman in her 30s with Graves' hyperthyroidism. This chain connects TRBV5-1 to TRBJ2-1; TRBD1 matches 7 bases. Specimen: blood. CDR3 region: CASSLGRGPEFNNEQFF. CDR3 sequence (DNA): TGCGCCAGCAGCTTGGGAAGGGGGCCGGAGTTTAACAATGAGCAGTTCTTC. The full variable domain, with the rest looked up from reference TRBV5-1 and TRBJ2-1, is KAGVTQTPRYLIKTRGQQVTLSCSPISGHRSVSWYQQTPGQGLQFLFEYFSETQRNKGNFPGRFSGRQFSNSRSEMNVSTLELGDSALYLCASSLGRGPEFNNEQFFGPGTRLTVL.